The rows below give T cell receptor beta chains drawn from one sample of a study of CD8+CD57+ T cells in acquired aplastic anemia. TCRdb re-called the reads with MiXCR, one entry per CDR3 protein. The sample lists approximately 130,000 distinct CDR3 sequences; 45% to 60% were seen once. Specimen: sorted CD4+, CD8+, or CD8+CD57+ T cells (not recorded which) from PBMCs. The receptors stem from a human donor with aplastic anemia. The CDR3 runs from the conserved cysteine through the conserved F or W. The order of the fields is clone size, J gene, D gene, V gene, CDR3 protein, CDR3 DNA. D genes are given only for firm matches. Expanded clones are given a class, and other clones once, few, many or no size at all.

clone size: .
J gene: TRBJ1-1
D gene: .
V gene: TRBV19
CDR3 protein: CASSMGWVLVNTEAFF
CDR3 DNA: TGTGCCAGTAGTATGGGGTGGGTTTTAGTGAACACTGAAGCTTTCTTT

clone size: .
J gene: TRBJ2-7
D gene: TRBD1
V gene: TRBV15
CDR3 protein: CATSPGQGTPYEQYF
CDR3 DNA: TGTGCCACCAGTCCGGGACAGGGAACCCCATACGAGCAGTACTTC

clone size: many
J gene: TRBJ2-5
D gene: .
V gene: TRBV7-9
CDR3 protein: CATRTEGGLLEETQYF
CDR3 DNA: TGTGCCACCCGCACCGAAGGGGGACTGCTGGAAGAGACCCAGTACTTC

clone size: many
J gene: TRBJ2-1
D gene: .
V gene: TRBV24-1
CDR3 protein: CATSDLRGSNEQFF
CDR3 DNA: TGTGCCACCAGTGATTTGAGGGGGTCGAATGAGCAGTTCTTC

clone size: .
J gene: TRBJ2-7
D gene: TRBD2
V gene: TRBV11-2
CDR3 protein: CASIPGTSADFSYEQYF
CDR3 DNA: TGTGCCAGCATCCCCGGGACTAGCGCGGATTTTTCCTACGAGCAGTACTTC

clone size: few
J gene: TRBJ2-2
D gene: .
V gene: TRBV19
CDR3 protein: CASNPRLAGELFF
CDR3 DNA: TGTGCCAGTAACCCAAGACTAGCCGGGGAGCTGTTTTTT

clone size: .
J gene: TRBJ1-6
D gene: .
V gene: TRBV25-1
CDR3 protein: CASSAYIGQHSPLHF
CDR3 DNA: TGTGCCAGCAGTGCTTATATCGGACAGCATTCACCCCTCCACTTT

clone size: .
J gene: TRBJ1-4
D gene: .
V gene: TRBV20-1
CDR3 protein: CSANPLEKLFF
CDR3 DNA: TGCAGTGCTAATCCTCTTGAAAAACTGTTTTTT

clone size: .
J gene: TRBJ2-5
D gene: .
V gene: TRBV29-1
CDR3 protein: CSVVSLEETQYF
CDR3 DNA: TGCAGCGTTGTGAGCCTGGAAGAGACCCAGTACTTC

clone size: .
J gene: TRBJ2-1
D gene: .
V gene: TRBV25-1
CDR3 protein: CASRLRGSSYNEQFF
CDR3 DNA: TGTGCCAGCAGACTACGCGGGTCCTCCTACAATGAGCAGTTCTTC